The 30 T cell receptor beta chains below all came from one sample that was sequenced in a study of beta chain features in type 1 diabetes. General study points: Researchers report that Type 1 diabetes patients had moderately but significantly shorter TCRB CDR3s across all four CD4+ subsets.

Every bit of the isolated RNA underwent reverse transcription, so sequencing read expressed TCRB transcripts. The table came from immunoSEQ multiplex PCR; TCRdb's copy has only in-frame clones and leaves some out. This sample has roughly 150,000 clones, with 7.8% found just once. For these receptors, no antigen is known. Sequencing was performed on central memory CD4+ T cells from blood. These receptors all stem from a woman in her forties with type 1 diabetes.

This clone has only a few counts. This chain joins TRBV7-2 and TRBJ2-7; 10 positions match TRBD2. This CDR3 spans 14 amino acids. Trimming removed 5 bases from V and 6 bases from J; junction bases left unmatched: 7. CDR1 and CDR2 (germline): SGHTA, FQGNSA. The DNA of the CDR3 is TGTGCCAGCAGCACCGGACTAGCGGTAGGCGAGCAGTACTTC. This encodes CASSTGLAVGEQYF.

The genes are TRBV7-8 and TRBJ2-7; 7 nucleotides line up with TRBD1. The CDR3 is 14 residues long. V lost 0 bases to trimming and J lost 4 bases; unmatched junction nucleotides: 3. The germline V gene encodes CDR1 SGHVS and CDR2 FQNEAQ. For the CDR3, the DNA is TGTGCCAGCAGCTTAGCGGGGACAGCTTACGAGCAGTACTTC. Its protein is CASSLAGTAYEQYF.

This clone was observed a few times. Germline is not matched at one junction end, which may reflect a read error. V gene TRBV7-7 combines with J gene TRBJ2-2; 9 bases fit TRBD2. Germline assignment: CDR1 SSHAT and CDR2 FNYEAQ (reference sequence). CDR3 length: 19 amino acids. The CDR3 nucleotides read TGTGCTAGCAGCTTAAGGGGGATAGCGGGGGCCACGAACACCGGGGAGCTGTTTTTT. Protein sequence: CASSLRGIAGATNTGELFF. The whole variable domain, remainder taken from reference TRBV7-7 and TRBJ2-2, is GAGVSQSPRYKVTKRGQDVTLRCDPISSHATLYWYQQALGQGPEFLTYFNYEAQPDKSGLPSDRFSAERPEGSISTLTIQRTEQRDSAMYRCASSLRGIAGATNTGELFFGEGSRLTVL.

The chain links TRBV25-1 to TRBJ2-1; TRBD2 agrees at 16 bases. The V gene end was trimmed by 10 bases and the J gene end by 9 bases; junction bases not matched to a gene: 6. The CDR3 contains 14 residues. The germline CDR1 and CDR2 sequences are MGHDK and SYGVNS. The CDR3 sequence: CATHGTSGRGEQFF. CDR3 coding DNA: TGTGCCACCCACGGGACTAGCGGGAGGGGTGAGCAGTTCTTC. Full variable domain (outside the CDR3, taken from reference TRBV25-1 and TRBJ2-1): EADIYQTPRYLVIGTGKKITLECSQTMGHDKMYWYQQDPGMELHLIHYSYGVNSTEKGDLSSESTVSRIRTEHFPLTLESARPSHTSQYLCATHGTSGRGEQFFGPGTRLTVL.

The chain recombines TRBV6-5 with TRBJ2-5; D perhaps matches TRBD1 (6 bases). V gave up 0 bases and J gave up 5 bases, with 7 bases separating them. This CDR3 is built from 13 residues. Germline loops: CDR1 MNHEY, CDR2 SVGAGI. Here the CDR3 DNA reads TGTGCCAGCAGTTACTCCAGGGGTGAGACCCAGTACTTC. Its protein is CASSYSRGETQYF.

In this sample, this clone is medium-sized (0.01 to 0.1%). This chain joins TRBV7-2 and TRBJ2-5, with D perhaps matching TRBD2 (5 bases). CDR3 length: 15 residues. The germline V and J ends were trimmed by 3 bases and 5 bases, with 16 bases remaining between them. The germline CDR1 and CDR2 sequences are SGHTA and FQGNSA. In DNA form, the CDR3 reads TGTGCCAGCAGCTTTCACGCCGGGTCGGGGGAGACCCAGTACTTC. Translating gives CASSFHAGSGETQYF. Looking up the rest from reference TRBV7-2 and TRBJ2-5 gives the full variable domain: GAGVSQSPSNKVTEKGKDVELRCDPISGHTALYWYRQSLGQGLEFLIYFQGNSAPDKSGLPSDRFSAERTGGSVSTLTIQRTQQEDSAVYLCASSFHAGSGETQYFGPGTRLLVL.

The gene calls are TRBV28 and TRBJ2-1; 7 bases match TRBD1. The CDR3 totals 14 residues. Trimming at V came to 7 bases and at J to 8 bases, leaving 11 bases not matched to a gene. Per germline, CDR1 MDHEN and CDR2 SYDVKM. CDR3: CASTNQDRLDEQFF. CDR3 DNA: TGTGCCAGCACCAACCAGGACAGGCTGGATGAGCAGTTCTTC.

The chain links TRBV9 to TRBJ2-1; TRBD2 aligns across 9 bases. Germline CDR1 and CDR2: SGDLS and YYNGEE. With 4 bases clipped from V and 4 bases from J, the junction kept 9 bases outside the gene matches. This CDR3 has 16 amino acids. CDR3 in DNA: TGTGCCAGCAGCCCCGAAAGCGGGAGGCCATACAATGAGCAGTTCTTC. The encoded protein is CASSPESGRPYNEQFF.

This clone was counted a few times. V usage is TRBV6-5 and J usage is TRBJ2-7, with 8 bases lining up with TRBD1. This CDR3 is built from 13 residues. CDR1 and CDR2 from the germline V gene are MNHEY and SVGAGI. V lost 4 bases to trimming and J lost 5 bases; unmatched junction nucleotides: 4. The CDR3 bases are TGTGCCAGCAGTTGGGGACAGGTCAACGAGCAGTACTTC. Its translation: CASSWGQVNEQYF.

Only a few counts were recorded for this clone. The chain joins TRBV20-1 to TRBJ1-2, with a possible D match to TRBD1 (5 bases). The V gene lost 2 bases and the J gene lost 8 bases, with 9 bases spanning the gap. Germline loops: CDR1 DFQATT, CDR2 SNEGSKA (reference sequence). The CDR3 spans 11 residues. CDR3 residues: CSARLGAGYTF. CDR3 nucleotides: TGCAGTGCTAGACTAGGGGCGGGCTACACCTTC.

V and J are TRBV28 and TRBJ1-1; D gene uncertain. CDR3 length equals 12 residues. V lost 5 bases and J 11 bases, leaving 15 bases between the germline ends. CDR1 is MDHEN, CDR2 SYDVKM, per germline. In DNA, the CDR3 is TGTGCCAGCAGTCCCCCGGCGGGGAAGGCTTTCTTT. This gives the protein CASSPPAGKAFF.

The chain couples TRBV27 to TRBJ2-1; 9 bases match TRBD1. V gave up 5 bases and J gave up 7 bases; unmatched junction bases: 0. Germline V CDR1 and CDR2: MNHEY, SMNVEV (reference sequence). The CDR3 covers 12 residues. CDR3 nucleotide sequence: TGTGCCAGCAGTGGGACAGGGAATGAGCAGTTCTTC. Its protein product is CASSGTGNEQFF.

V usage is TRBV10-3 and J usage is TRBJ2-7; 8 bases are a match to TRBD1. The germline gives CDR1 ENHRY, CDR2 SYGVKD. V was pared by 5 bases and J by 0 bases, with 3 bases of the junction left unmatched. CDR3 length equals 14 residues. DNA of the CDR3: TGTGCCATCAGTAAGACAGGGGACTCCTACGAGCAGTACTTC. As protein: CAISKTGDSYEQYF.

This clone turned up a few times. The chain recombines TRBV6-5 with TRBJ2-3, with D perhaps matching TRBD1 (6 bases). This CDR3 is built from 15 residues. V was pared by 2 bases and J by 2 bases, with 11 bases between. CDR1 is MNHEY and CDR2 is SVGAGI in the germline V gene. CDR3 in amino acids: CASSYGSGDTDTQYF. The CDR3 DNA reads TGTGCCAGCAGTTACGGATCAGGGGACACAGATACGCAGTATTTT.

The chain recombines TRBV5-1 with TRBJ2-2; 7 bases agree with TRBD1. Trimming removed 8 bases from V and 9 bases from J; junction bases left unmatched: 7. Germline assignment: CDR1 SGHRS and CDR2 YFSETQ. CDR3 size: 12 residues. CDR3 nucleotides: TGCGCCAGTAGACAGGGAGAGAGGGAGCTGTTTTTT. As protein: CASRQGERELFF.

This chain joins TRBV29-1 and TRBJ1-2; weak D call: TRBD1 (5 bases). This CDR3 has 12 residues. The V and J ends lost 5 bases and 4 bases respectively, with 11 bases between them. Looked up from germline, CDR1 is SQVTM and CDR2 is ANQGSEA. In nucleotides, the CDR3 is TGCAGCGTTAGTGACAGCCGCTATGGCTACACCTTC. Its protein is CSVSDSRYGYTF.

The rearrangement uses TRBV7-2 and TRBJ1-5; 12 bases map to TRBD1. V shed 5 bases, J shed 6 bases, and the junction held 5 bases outside the gene matches. Germline assignment: CDR1 SGHTA and CDR2 FQGNSA. The CDR3 sequence is 15 residues long. CDR3 protein: CASSRDRGQGQPQHF. The CDR3 nucleotides are TGTGCCAGCAGCCGGGACAGGGGGCAGGGTCAGCCCCAGCATTTT.

The J gene is TRBJ2-3, the V gene TRBV7-2; TRBD1 matches 10 bases. Germline CDR1 and CDR2: SGHTA and FQGNSA. The trim removed 4 bases at V and 6 bases at J, leaving 10 bases unmatched. This CDR3 has 16 residues. The CDR3 region has the DNA TGTGCCAGCAGCTGGGGGACAGGGGATAGTGGCGATACGCAGTATTTT. Its translation is CASSWGTGDSGDTQYF.

At least ten counts were recorded for this clone. The chain carries TRBV29-1 and TRBJ2-3; a weak D match, TRBD2 (5 bases). The CDR3 totals 13 residues. V was clipped by 8 bases and J by 1 base, with 13 bases between them. From germline, CDR1 is SQVTM and CDR2 ANQGSEA. CDR3 sequence (DNA): TGCAGCAACCTAATGCGGGGCACAGATACGCAGTATTTT. Translation: CSNLMRGTDTQYF.

The V gene is TRBV28, the J gene TRBJ2-3, with 8 bases fitting TRBD1. The CDR3 length is 15 residues. Germline V lookup: CDR1 MDHEN, CDR2 SYDVKM. V shed 2 bases, J shed 6 bases, and the junction held 7 bases outside the gene matches. The CDR3 loop is CASSLRTGWDDTQYF. The CDR3 DNA follows: TGTGCCAGCAGTTTACGGACAGGGTGGGACGATACGCAGTATTTT.

This clone was picked up a small number of times. The V and J genes are TRBV30 and TRBJ2-3, with 12 nucleotides matching TRBD2. This CDR3 region has 14 residues. CDR1 and CDR2 (germline): GTSNPN, SVGIG (reference sequence). Trimming removed 2 bases from V and 14 bases from J; junction bases left unmatched: 11. The CDR3 sequence: CAWSPHPGLAGLYF. CDR3 DNA: TGTGCCTGGAGTCCCCACCCCGGACTAGCGGGATTGTATTTT.

This clone showed up just a few times. CDR3 DNA sequence: TGTGCCAGCAGCGTAGGCAGGGCTGCGACTGAAGCTTTCTTT. This translates into CASSVGRAATEAFF. The rearrangement joins TRBV9 to TRBJ1-1; perhaps TRBD1 as D (5 bases). The CDR3 has 14 residues. From germline, CDR1 is SGDLS and CDR2 YYNGEE. V was cut by 0 bases and J by 5 bases, with 11 bases left in between.

V gene TRBV5-6 combines with J gene TRBJ2-4; no definite D call. This CDR3 is 14 amino acids long. Germline-derived CDR1 and CDR2 are SGHDT and YYEEEE. Trimming shortened V by 2 bases and J by 1 base, and 7 bases separated the two germline ends. CDR3 sequence: CASSFRSAKNIQYF. The CDR3 DNA is TGTGCCAGCAGCTTCAGGTCCGCCAAAAACATTCAGTACTTC.

This clone was recorded a few times. The J gene is TRBJ1-1, the V gene TRBV5-1, with TRBD1 as a possible D gene (5 bases). There are 14 residues in the CDR3. In germline, CDR1 is SGHRS, CDR2 YFSETQ. V lost 0 bases, J lost 3 bases, and 9 bases lay in between. Written as DNA, the CDR3 is TGCGCCAGCAGCTTGGAAAGGGGTTACACTGAAGCTTTCTTT. Protein: CASSLERGYTEAFF.

This clone was recorded a few times. The V call is TRBV2, the J call TRBJ2-5; D is unclear. The germline V gene encodes CDR1 SNHLY and CDR2 FYNNEI. The CDR3 extends over 12 amino acids. Trimming stripped 2 bases from V and 7 bases from J, with 8 bases between. CDR3 sequence: CASSESSGTQYF. The CDR3 coding sequence is TGTGCCAGCAGTGAATCCTCGGGGACCCAGTACTTC.

V is TRBV13 and J is TRBJ2-7; possible D gene TRBD1, 7 bases. CDR1 and CDR2 (germline): PRHDT, FYEKMQ (reference sequence). This CDR3 is 14 amino acids long. Trimming shortened V by 4 bases and J by 5 bases, and 15 bases separated the two germline ends. CDR3 sequence: CASSSTTGRNEQYF. The CDR3 DNA sequence: TGTGCCAGCAGCTCGACGACAGGGAGGAACGAGCAGTACTTC.

This rearrangement joins TRBV7-8 to TRBJ2-7; a weak D match, TRBD2 (5 bases). Germline V gene lookup returns CDR1 SGHVS and CDR2 FQNEAQ. The CDR3 runs to 17 residues. With 5 bases removed from V and 0 bases from J, the gap between germline ends came to 20 bases. The CDR3: CASSGLVRRATSYEQYF. The CDR3 DNA is TGTGCCAGCAGCGGCCTCGTGAGGCGGGCAACCTCCTACGAGCAGTACTTC. Supplemented by reference TRBV7-8 and TRBJ2-7, the full variable domain reads GAGVSQSPRYKVAKRGQDVALRCDPISGHVSLFWYQQALGQGPEFLTYFQNEAQLDKSGLPSDRFFAERPEGSVSTLKIQRTQQEDSAVYLCASSGLVRRATSYEQYFGPGTRLTVT.

This clone was recorded at least ten times. CDR3 in amino acids: CASIERGGRYEQYF. CDR3 coding DNA: TGTGCCAGCATCGAGCGGGGGGGCCGCTACGAGCAGTACTTC. The chain joins TRBV2 to TRBJ2-7; 10 positions match TRBD2. The CDR3 length is 14 residues. CDR1 is SNHLY and CDR2 is FYNNEI in the germline V gene. With 7 bases clipped from V and 3 bases from J, the junction kept 6 bases outside the gene matches. Together with reference TRBV2 and TRBJ2-7, the CDR3 gives the full variable domain: EPEVTQTPSHQVTQMGQEVILRCVPISNHLYFYWYRQILGQKVEFLVSFYNNEISEKSEIFDDQFSVERPDGSNFTLKIRSTKLEDSAMYFCASIERGGRYEQYFGPGTRLTVT.

The chain links TRBV13 to TRBJ1-2; 7 bases align to TRBD1. CDR1 is PRHDT and CDR2 is FYEKMQ in the germline V gene (reference sequence). V lost 5 bases, J lost 5 bases, and 8 bases stayed unmatched. The CDR3 is 14 residues long. The CDR3 DNA reads as TGTGCCAGCAGCCCACAAGAGACAGGGTATGGCTACACCTTC. This gives the protein CASSPQETGYGYTF. Drawing the rest from reference TRBV13 and TRBJ1-2, the complete variable domain is AAGVIQSPRHLIKEKRETATLKCYPIPRHDTVYWYQQGPGQDPQFLISFYEKMQSDKGSIPDRFSAQQFSDYHSELNMSSLELGDSALYFCASSPQETGYGYTFGSGTRLTVV.

The chain is built from TRBV5-6 and TRBJ2-7, with unresolved D. Looked up from germline, CDR1 is SGHDT and CDR2 is YYEEEE. V lost 4 bases to trimming and J lost 0 bases, with 11 bases between them. This CDR3 has 14 amino acids. The CDR3 loop is CASSNPKLSYEQYF. CDR3 DNA sequence: TGTGCCAGCAGCAATCCTAAGCTCTCCTACGAGCAGTACTTC.